This note documents a single T cell receptor beta chain sequence. Its antigen is currently unknown. Within the sample, other DNA sequences also encode this same CDR3. The naive CD8 population came from CD45RO-negative cells selected for CCR7, without terminally differentiated effector memory CD45RA+ cells. The sample belongs to a study of shared clonotypes between healthy human individuals. Background on the study: Used for every donor were three CD4 naive, three CD4 memory, two CD8 naive and one CD8 memory plate.

Germline CDR1 is MNHEY and CDR2 is SMNVEV (reference sequence). The CDR3 loop spans 15 amino acids. The V gene end was trimmed by 2 bases and the J gene end by 5 bases; junction bases not matched to a gene: 5. Genomic DNA from each subset was divided evenly over several immunoSEQ plates. Clones were sequenced by immunoSEQ multiplex PCR, and TCRdb holds only the in-frame ones, with some missing. The sample records around 2.1 million clones, 85% to 95% being singletons. Study observations and caveats: Rarefaction gave evidence that sorted-subset sequencing remained incomplete despite large depth. Some naive CD4 clonotypes, around 5%, turned up in common across several donors.

The sample consisted of naive CD8+ T cells from PBMCs. This receptor was taken from a young man in good health. Some clones in this sample may be carry-over from other donors' samples. The chain uses TRBV27 and TRBJ1-5; 8 positions agree with TRBD1. In DNA, the CDR3 is TGTGCCAGCAGTTTAGGCAGGGGGCAGGATCAGCCCCAGCATTTT. Translating it yields CASSLGRGQDQPQHF.